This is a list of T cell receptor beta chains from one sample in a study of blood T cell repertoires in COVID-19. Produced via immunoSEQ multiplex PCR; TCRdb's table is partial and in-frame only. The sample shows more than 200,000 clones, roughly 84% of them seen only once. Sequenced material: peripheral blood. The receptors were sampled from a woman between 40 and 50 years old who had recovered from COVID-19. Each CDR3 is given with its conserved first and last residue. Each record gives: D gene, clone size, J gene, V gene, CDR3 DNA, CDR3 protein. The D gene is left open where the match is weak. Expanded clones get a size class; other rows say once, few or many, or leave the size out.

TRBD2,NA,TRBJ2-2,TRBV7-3,TGTGCCAGCAGCTTAATGGCTAGCGGAAACACCGGGGAGCTGTTTTTT,CASSLMASGNTGELFF
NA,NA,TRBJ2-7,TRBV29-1,TGCAGCGTTGCGGGACTCCTTCATCCCTACGAGCAGTACTTC,CSVAGLLHPYEQYF
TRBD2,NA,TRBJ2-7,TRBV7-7,TGTGCTAGCAGCTTTCGGGTCGGGGGGGCCTACGAGCAGTACTTC,CASSFRVGGAYEQYF
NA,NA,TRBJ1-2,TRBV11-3,TGTGCCAGCAGCTTAGGGACATATGGCTACACCTTC,CASSLGTYGYTF
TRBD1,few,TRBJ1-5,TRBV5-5,TGTGCCAGCAGCTTGGACAGGGGGCTTAATCAGCCCCAGCATTTT,CASSLDRGLNQPQHF
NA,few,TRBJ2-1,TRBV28,TGTGCCAGCAGTCACGCGACAGAAACCTACAATGAGCAGTTCTTC,CASSHATETYNEQFF
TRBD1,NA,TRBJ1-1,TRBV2,TGTGCCAGCAGCCTCCAGGGGGGTGGGAACACTGAAGCTTTCTTT,CASSLQGGGNTEAFF
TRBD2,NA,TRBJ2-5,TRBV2,TGTGCCAGCAGTGGGTGGATAGCGGGGGGCCAAGAGACCCAGTACTTC,CASSGWIAGGQETQYF
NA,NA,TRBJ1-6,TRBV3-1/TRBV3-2,TGTGCCAGCAGCCCCTCTTACGAGGGTAAATTTACTTCACCCCTCCACTTT,CASSPSYEGKFTSPLHF
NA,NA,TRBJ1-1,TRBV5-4,TGTGCCAGCAGCTTGGCCGGGGTCGGGGAAGAAGCTTTCTTT,CASSLAGVGEEAFF
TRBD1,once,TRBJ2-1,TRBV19,TGTGCCAGCACTTCCCCGGGACAGGGTCTAGGTGGTGAGCAGTTCTTC,CASTSPGQGLGGEQFF
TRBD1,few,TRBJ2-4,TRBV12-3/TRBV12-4,TGTGCCAGCAGTTGGGGACAGGGAAACATTCAGTACTTC,CASSWGQGNIQYF
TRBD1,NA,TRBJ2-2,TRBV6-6,TGTGCCAGCAGTTCCCCTGACAGGGGTGAATCCGGGGAGCTGTTTTTT,CASSSPDRGESGELFF
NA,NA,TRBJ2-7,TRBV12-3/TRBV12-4,TGTGCCAGCAGTGCAGGGTCCTCCTACGAGCAGTACTTC,CASSAGSSYEQYF
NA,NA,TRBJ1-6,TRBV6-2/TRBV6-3,TGTGCCAGCAGTTACAGACAGGCCTTCGAGGCACCCCTCCACTTT,CASSYRQAFEAPLHF
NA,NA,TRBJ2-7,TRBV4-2,TGTGCCAGCAGCCAAGAGAGGGTAGGATCAGTCGAGCAGTACTTC,CASSQERVGSVEQYF
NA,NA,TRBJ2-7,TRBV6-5,TGTGCCAGCAGTTACCAGGCGGGCGAGATCTACGAGCAGTACTTC,CASSYQAGEIYEQYF
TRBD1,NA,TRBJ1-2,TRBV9,TGTGCCAGCAGCCCTCGGACAGGCACTAACTATGGCTACACCTTC,CASSPRTGTNYGYTF
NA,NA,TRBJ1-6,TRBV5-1,TGCGCCAGCAGCTTAGTACAGGGCGGTAATTCACCCCTCCACTTT,CASSLVQGGNSPLHF
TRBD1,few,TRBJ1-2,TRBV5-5,TGTGCCAGCAATAGGGACGGGACAGGGACCTATGGCTACACCTTC,CASNRDGTGTYGYTF
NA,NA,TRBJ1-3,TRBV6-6,TGTGCCAGCAGTCCTGAACACCTCTCTGGAAACACCATATATTTT,CASSPEHLSGNTIYF
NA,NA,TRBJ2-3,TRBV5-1,TGCGCCAGCAGCTTGCCACAGGCGACAGATACGCAGTATTTT,CASSLPQATDTQYF
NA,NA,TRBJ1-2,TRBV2,TGTGCCAGCAGTGAATGGCGGCAGACTAACTATGGCTACACCTTC,CASSEWRQTNYGYTF
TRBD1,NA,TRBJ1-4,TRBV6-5,TGTGCCAGCAGGGGACAGCTTGCAACTAATGAAAAACTGTTTTTT,CASRGQLATNEKLFF
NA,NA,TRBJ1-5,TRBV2,TGTGCCAGCAGTGAATCTGCCGCGAGGTTTAGCAATCAGCCCCAGCATTTT,CASSESAARFSNQPQHF
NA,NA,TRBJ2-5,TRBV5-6,TGTGCCAGCAGCCCGGGGGTCCTTCGAGAGACCCAGTACTTC,CASSPGVLRETQYF
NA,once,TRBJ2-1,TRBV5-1,TGCGCCAGCAGCCAACAGGGTTATAATGAGCAGTTCTTC,CASSQQGYNEQFF
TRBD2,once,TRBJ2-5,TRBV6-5,TGTGCCAGCAGTCCGACGGGAGGGACCCAGTACTTC,CASSPTGGTQYF
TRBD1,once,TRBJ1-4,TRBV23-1,TGCGCCAGCAGTCGGAATGGGGACAGGGGAAAGGAAAAACTGTTTTTT,CASSRNGDRGKEKLFF
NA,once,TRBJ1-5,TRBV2,TGTGCCAGCAGTGCAGAAATCAATCAGCCCCAGCATTTT,CASSAEINQPQHF
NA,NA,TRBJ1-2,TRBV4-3,TGCGCCAGCAGCCAAGACAGGGTAGGCTATGGCTACACCTTC,CASSQDRVGYGYTF
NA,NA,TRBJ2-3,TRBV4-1,TGCGCCAGCAGCCTTGACGGGGGGCCCGATACGCAGTATTTT,CASSLDGGPDTQYF
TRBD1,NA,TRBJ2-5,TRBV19,TGTGCCAGTAGCCTGGGACAGGGAGTGGAGACCCAGTACTTC,CASSLGQGVETQYF
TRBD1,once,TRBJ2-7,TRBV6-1,TGTGCCAGCAGTGAAGTTGGGGGGACAGGCCCCTACGAGCAGTACTTC,CASSEVGGTGPYEQYF
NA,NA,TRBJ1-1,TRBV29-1,TGCAGCGTTGGGCAGGGAACGAACACTGAAGCTTTCTTT,CSVGQGTNTEAFF
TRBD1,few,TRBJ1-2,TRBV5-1,TGCGCCAGCAGCTGGCCAGGGGGGCTAGGCTACACCTTC,CASSWPGGLGYTF
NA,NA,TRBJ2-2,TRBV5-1,TGCGCCAGCAGCTTGTTATCGCTGCGAAACACCGGGGAGCTGTTTTTT,CASSLLSLRNTGELFF
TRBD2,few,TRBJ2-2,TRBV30,TGTGCCTGGAGTGCTTTTTGGGCTAGCGGGGGGCCTTCGAACACCGGGGAGCTGTTTTTT,CAWSAFWASGGPSNTGELFF
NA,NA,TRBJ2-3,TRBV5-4,TGTGCCAGCAGCTTTAGCGGCACTAGCACAGATACGCAGTATTTT,CASSFSGTSTDTQYF
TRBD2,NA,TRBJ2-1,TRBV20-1,TGCAGTGCTAGTGGGACTAGTCTTACAAATTCCTACAATGAGCAGTTCTTC,CSASGTSLTNSYNEQFF
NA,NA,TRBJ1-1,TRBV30,TGTGCCTGGAGTGTACCGTGGCAGGGAGCTTTCTTT,CAWSVPWQGAFF
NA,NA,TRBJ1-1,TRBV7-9,TGTGCCAGCAGCTTTGGACTAGGCACTGAAGCTTTCTTT,CASSFGLGTEAFF
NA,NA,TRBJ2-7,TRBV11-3,TGTGCCAGCAGCTTAGATCCAGGACAAAGGTTCGAGCAGTACTTC,CASSLDPGQRFEQYF
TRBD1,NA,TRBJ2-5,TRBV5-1,TGCGCCAGCAGCATGGGACAGGGAGGGACCCAGTACTTC,CASSMGQGGTQYF
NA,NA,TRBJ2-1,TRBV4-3,TGCGCCAGCAGCCAAGAGTGGGCGGGGGCGCAACAGCAGTTCTTC,CASSQEWAGAQQQFF
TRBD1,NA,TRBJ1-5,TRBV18,TGTGCCAGCTCACAGGAACAGGGGGCGAGTCAGCCCCAGCATTTT,CASSQEQGASQPQHF
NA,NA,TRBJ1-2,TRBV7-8,TGTGCCAGCAGCTTAGACCCCGGGGGCTATGGCTACACCTTC,CASSLDPGGYGYTF
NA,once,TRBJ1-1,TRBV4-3,TGCGCCAGCAGCCAGGAAACACAGGGTAGCACTGAAGCTTTCTTT,CASSQETQGSTEAFF
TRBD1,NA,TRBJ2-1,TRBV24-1,TGTGCCACCGCCGGGACAGGAGGGTTCAATGAGCAGTTCTTC,CATAGTGGFNEQFF